Following are 28 T cell receptor beta chains from one sample sequenced in a study of blood T cells in healthy people across ages. Sample-barcoded 5' priming and a J-beta primer mix drove a second PCR of 7 to 11 cycles. One entry per CDR3 protein, called by TCRdb with MiXCR from the 5' RACE reads. Of about 780,000 distinct CDR3 sequences listed, about 26% are singletons. These data also featured in a second study, about T cells of mothers and their children.

The specimen sequenced was blood. Receptors originate from a boy younger than 18 in good health.

This clonotype was seen a few times. This rearrangement joins TRBV28 to TRBJ2-3; TRBD2 matches 9 bases. Per germline, CDR1 MDHEN and CDR2 SYDVKM. The CDR3 is 19 residues long. The trim removed 4 bases at V and 2 bases at J, leaving 16 bases unmatched. The CDR3 nucleotides are TGTGCCAGCAGTTACTTGGGTATGGCTAGCGGGGTTATCACAGATACGCAGTATTTT. Protein: CASSYLGMASGVITDTQYF.

This clonotype was seen more than once but under ten times. The chain is built from TRBV12-3 or TRBV12-4 and TRBJ2-5; D is possibly TRBD1 or TRBD2 (5 bases each). The J call is doubtful: the DNA matches TRBJ2-7 better. The length of the CDR3 is 15 residues. The CDR3 protein is CASSLRGLEAYEQYF. CDR3 bases: TGTGCCAGCAGTTTGAGGGGCTTGGAAGCCTACGAGCAGTACTTC.

This clonotype was recorded once. The chain links TRBV5-1 to TRBJ2-5; the match to TRBD2 covers 8 bases. The J call may be incorrect, as the DNA end agrees better with TRBJ2-1. This CDR3 contains 14 residues. CDR1 and CDR2 (germline): SGHRS, YFSETQ. The CDR3 bases are TGCGCCAGCAGCTTGCCGGGGGGGCGCCCGGAGCAGTTCTTC. It codes for CASSLPGGRPEQFF.

This chain uses TRBV29-1 with TRBJ2-2; weak D call: TRBD2 (5 bases). The CDR3 is made up of 12 amino acids. Looked up from germline, CDR1 is SQVTM and CDR2 is ANQGSEA. The V and J ends lost 6 bases and 4 bases respectively, with 9 bases between them. CDR3 amino acids: CSVLRGTGELFF. The CDR3 DNA sequence: TGCAGCGTACTCCGGGGCACCGGGGAGCTGTTTTTT.

This clonotype was detected a few times. V and J are TRBV4-1 and TRBJ1-2; 7 bases fit TRBD1. Germline-derived CDR1 and CDR2 are MGHRA and YSYEKL. The V and J ends lost 4 bases and 7 bases, in that order; junction bases with no gene match: 6. The CDR3 runs 13 residues. CDR3 amino acids: CASSPRQGAGYTF. For the CDR3, the DNA is TGCGCCAGCAGCCCTCGACAGGGTGCTGGCTACACCTTC.

In its sample, this clonotype was seen a few times. The genes are TRBV6-1 and TRBJ2-3, with a tentative D call TRBD1 (8 bases). CDR1 MNHNS and CDR2 SASEGT come from the germline V gene. The CDR3 spans 16 residues. The V and J ends lost 3 bases and 3 bases respectively, with 16 bases between them. The CDR3 reads CASSETGAGGTDTQYF. CDR3 coding DNA: TGTGCCAGCAGTGAGACAGGGGCCGGGGGGACAGATACGCAGTATTTT.

A few counts support this clonotype. The chain combines TRBV5-5 with TRBJ2-5; 9 bases are a match to TRBD2. CDR3 length: 16 residues. CDR1 and CDR2 from the germline V gene are SGHKS and YYEKEE (reference sequence). V trimming: 0 bases; J trimming: 0 bases; junction bases outside the gene matches: 3. The chain's CDR3 is CASSLVIAGDQETQYF. The CDR3, as DNA: TGTGCCAGCAGCTTGGTAATAGCGGGGGACCAAGAGACCCAGTACTTC. Drawing the rest from reference TRBV5-5 and TRBJ2-5, the complete variable domain is DAGVTQSPTHLIKTRGQQVTLRCSPISGHKSVSWYQQVLGQGPQFIFQYYEKEERGRGNFPDRFSARQFPNYSSELNVNALLLGDSALYLCASSLVIAGDQETQYFGPGTRLLVL.

This clonotype has more than one count but fewer than ten. This chain joins TRBV7-9 and TRBJ1-5; weak D call: TRBD1 (5 bases). Germline lookup yields CDR1 SEHNR and CDR2 FQNEAQ (reference sequence). There are 14 residues in the CDR3. V lost 5 bases, J lost 4 bases, and 12 bases lay in between. For the CDR3, the DNA is TGTGCCAGCAGCCGGATAACAGGAAATCAGCCCCAGCATTTT. Its protein product is CASSRITGNQPQHF.

CDR3 sequence (DNA): TGTGCCAGCAGAGCCCAGGGATGGAACACCGGGGAGCTGTTTTTT. Translation gives CASRAQGWNTGELFF. The genes are TRBV7-2 and TRBJ2-2, with D tentatively TRBD1 (5 bases). This CDR3 is built from 15 residues. Germline values: CDR1 SGHTA, CDR2 FQGNSA. V was trimmed by 6 bases and J by 1 base, leaving 12 bases between them.

This sequence joins TRBV18 and TRBJ1-2; D not resolved. V was shortened by 0 bases and J by 1 base, with 6 bases between the two germline ends. From germline, CDR1 is KGHSH and CDR2 LQKENI. The CDR3 sequence is 14 residues long. Here the CDR3 reads CASSPPLLNYGYTF. DNA for the CDR3: TGTGCCAGCTCACCACCGCTCCTTAACTATGGCTACACCTTC.

This clonotype was counted between two and nine times. The gene calls are TRBV10-1 and TRBJ2-7, with TRBD2 matching 8 bases. CDR3 length equals 13 residues. Germline V lookup: CDR1 WNHNN, CDR2 SYGVQD (reference sequence). With 5 bases clipped from V and 5 bases from J, the junction kept 5 bases outside the gene matches. CDR3 in DNA: TGCGCCAGCAGTCCGGGACTAGAGGACGAGCAGTACTTC. Its protein product is CASSPGLEDEQYF.

The chain is built from TRBV9 and TRBJ2-5; 8 positions match TRBD2. V gave up 3 bases and J gave up 2 bases; unmatched junction bases: 9. The CDR3 sequence is 16 residues long. Germline assignment: CDR1 SGDLS and CDR2 YYNGEE. The CDR3 nucleotides are TGTGCCAGCAGCGCCGGAGCGGGGGCGGCTCAAGAGACCCAGTACTTC. Amino acids: CASSAGAGAAQETQYF.

The chain combines TRBV6-6 with TRBJ2-3; D possibly matches TRBD1 or TRBD2 (5 bases each). Trimming took 2 bases from V and 2 from J, leaving 11 bases between them. The CDR3 covers 15 residues. Germline lookup yields CDR1 MNHNY and CDR2 SVGAGI (reference sequence). CDR3 loop: CASSYVAGTTDTQYF. The CDR3 DNA reads TGTGCCAGCAGTTACGTCGCAGGGACCACAGATACGCAGTATTTT.

This clonotype was detected only a few times. The V and J genes are TRBV20-1 and TRBJ2-5; 10 positions agree with TRBD2. In germline, CDR1 is DFQATT, CDR2 SNEGSKA (reference sequence). Germline trimming cut 6 bases from V and 1 base from J; bases unmatched to any gene: 14. The CDR3 runs 17 residues. The CDR3 loop is CSAPTPLAGALQETQYF. The CDR3 bases are TGCAGTGCACCGACCCCTCTAGCGGGGGCCCTCCAAGAGACCCAGTACTTC.

In this sample, this clonotype turned up a few times. The chain has TRBV7-2 and TRBJ2-5; tentative D call: TRBD1 (6 bases). Germline CDR1 is SGHTA and CDR2 is FQGNSA. CDR3 length: 15 residues. V lost 2 bases to trimming and J lost 7 bases, with 17 bases between them. This CDR3 is CASSLWGPTGVTQYF. CDR3 nucleotides: TGTGCCAGCAGCTTATGGGGTCCGACAGGAGTGACCCAGTACTTC.

CDR3 amino acids: CASSHPQDGRPNIYEQYF. For the CDR3, the DNA is TGCGCCAGCAGCCACCCCCAGGACGGGAGGCCCAACATCTACGAGCAGTACTTC. The V and J genes are TRBV4-1 and TRBJ2-5, with 7 bases matching TRBD2. The DNA matches TRBJ2-7 better at its end, which makes the J call doubtful. This CDR3 is 18 amino acids long. Germline-derived CDR1 and CDR2 are MGHRA and YSYEKL.

CDR3 in amino acids: CSAHTGIPYNSPLHF. CDR3 sequence (DNA): TGCAGTGCCCACACAGGGATACCGTATAATTCACCCCTCCACTTT. V gene TRBV20-1 combines with J gene TRBJ1-6, with TRBD1 as a possible D gene (6 bases). The V gene lost 6 bases and the J gene lost 4 bases, with 16 bases spanning the gap. The length of the CDR3 is 15 residues. The germline gives CDR1 DFQATT, CDR2 SNEGSKA (reference sequence).

The chain uses TRBV7-9 and TRBJ2-5; D is tentatively TRBD1 or TRBD2 (5 bases each). CDR1 and CDR2 from the germline V gene are SEHNR and FQNEAQ (reference sequence). Trimming pared 9 bases from V and 5 bases from J, leaving 16 bases between. CDR3 length: 13 amino acids. Here the CDR3 DNA reads TGTGCCAGTTCCGGGACGACGAAGGAGACCCAGTACTTC. It translates to CASSGTTKETQYF.

The chain recombines TRBV12-3 or TRBV12-4 with TRBJ2-2; D is possibly TRBD2 (6 bases). V gave up 8 bases and J gave up 1 base, with 11 bases separating them. The CDR3 sequence is 14 residues long. The CDR3 DNA reads TGTGCCAGCGGAGGGGTGAAGAACACCGGGGAGCTGTTTTTT. This codes for CASGGVKNTGELFF.

In this sample, this clonotype turned up a few times. V gene TRBV6-5 combines with J gene TRBJ2-4; D not resolved. CDR3 length equals 14 residues. V dropped 9 bases and J dropped 0 bases, with 12 bases sitting between them. CDR1 is MNHEY, CDR2 SVGAGI, per germline. The CDR3 region is CASFDPLAKNIQYF. Written as DNA, the CDR3 is TGTGCCAGTTTCGACCCTCTAGCCAAAAACATTCAGTACTTC.

CDR3 sequence: CASSLAKGLAGQETQYF. CDR3 nucleotide sequence: TGTGCCAGCAGCTTAGCGAAAGGGTTAGCGGGCCAAGAGACCCAGTACTTC. This rearrangement joins TRBV7-2 to TRBJ2-5; 7 positions match TRBD2. The CDR3 spans 17 residues. J gave up 1 base and V 0 bases, and 8 bases lay outside the gene matches. Germline-derived CDR1 and CDR2 are SGHTA and FQGNSA.

The chain joins TRBV28 to TRBJ1-5; the D gene is possibly TRBD1 (6 bases). Germline assignment: CDR1 MDHEN and CDR2 SYDVKM. The CDR3 loop spans 15 amino acids. Trimming removed 5 bases at V and 4 bases at J, with 15 bases between. The CDR3 region is CASSHQGQGNQPQHF. The CDR3 DNA reads TGTGCCAGCAGTCATCAGGGGCAGGGTAATCAGCCCCAGCATTTT.

The chain recombines TRBV7-2 with TRBJ1-1, with D uncertain. Per the germline V gene, CDR1 is SGHTA and CDR2 is FQGNSA. The CDR3 extends over 11 amino acids. Deletions cut 5 bases from V and 6 bases from J, with 7 bases between. The CDR3 loop is CASSRTPEAFF. For the CDR3, the DNA is TGTGCCAGCAGCCGGACGCCTGAAGCTTTCTTT. The variable domain in full, completed from reference TRBV7-2 and TRBJ1-1, reads GAGVSQSPSNKVTEKGKDVELRCDPISGHTALYWYRQSLGQGLEFLIYFQGNSAPDKSGLPSDRFSAERTGGSVSTLTIQRTQQEDSAVYLCASSRTPEAFFGQGTRLTVV.

In the case of this clonotype: This may arise from a read error, as a much more abundant clone is one base away. The chain is built from TRBV10-2 and TRBJ2-7; D unresolved. Germline CDR1 is WSHSY and CDR2 is SAAADI. The CDR3 covers 11 residues. In nucleotides, the CDR3 is TGCGCCAGCCGGAGCTCCTCCGAGCAGTACTTC. It encodes CASRSSSEQYF.

This clonotype was counted between two and nine times. The V call is TRBV29-1, the J call TRBJ2-3; D not certain. Germline CDR1 SQVTM, CDR2 ANQGSEA. Trimming removed 7 bases from V and 6 bases from J, with 17 bases in between. CDR3 length: 13 amino acids. The CDR3 bases are TGCAGCGGTGATCTTGGGTTCGCGGATACGCAGTATTTT. This codes for CSGDLGFADTQYF.

This clonotype was counted once. At one end, the junction sequence differs from germline, possibly due to a read error. The chain recombines TRBV4-3 with TRBJ2-2; 7 positions agree with TRBD1. The CDR3 contains 16 residues. Per germline, CDR1 LGHNA and CDR2 YSLEER. CDR3 sequence (DNA): TGCGCCAGCAACCAAGATTGGAAGGGGGCTTTCGGGGAGCTGTTTTTT. Its protein is CASNQDWKGAFGELFF.

V is TRBV14 and J is TRBJ2-5; D tentatively reads TRBD1 or TRBD2 (5 bases each). Germline assignment: CDR1 SGHDN and CDR2 FVKESK. CDR3 length: 16 amino acids. The V gene lost 4 bases and the J gene lost 2 bases, with 17 bases spanning the gap. Here the CDR3 reads CASSPRAFGAQETQYF. The DNA of the CDR3 is TGTGCCAGCAGCCCCCGGGCCTTCGGGGCTCAAGAGACCCAGTACTTC.

J is TRBJ1-6 and V is TRBV5-1; D uncertain. The CDR3 contains 13 residues. Trimming stripped 5 bases from V and 7 bases from J, with 10 bases between. Per germline, CDR1 SGHRS and CDR2 YFSETQ. Written as DNA, the CDR3 is TGCGCCAGCAGTCGGTCATCCAATTCACCCCTCCACTTT. Protein sequence: CASSRSSNSPLHF.